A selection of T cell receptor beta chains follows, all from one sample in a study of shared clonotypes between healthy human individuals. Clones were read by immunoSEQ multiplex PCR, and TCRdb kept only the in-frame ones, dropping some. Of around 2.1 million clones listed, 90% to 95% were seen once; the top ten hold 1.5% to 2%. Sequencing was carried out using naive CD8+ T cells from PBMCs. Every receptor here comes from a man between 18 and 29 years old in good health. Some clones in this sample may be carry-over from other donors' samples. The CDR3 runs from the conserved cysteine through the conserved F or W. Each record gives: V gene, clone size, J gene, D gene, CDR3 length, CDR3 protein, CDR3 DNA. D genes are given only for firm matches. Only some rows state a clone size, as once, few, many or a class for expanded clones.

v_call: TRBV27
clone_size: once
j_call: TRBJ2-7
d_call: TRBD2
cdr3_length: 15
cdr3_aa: CASSPGTSGPYEQYF
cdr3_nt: TGTGCCAGCAGCCCCGGGACTAGCGGACCCTACGAGCAGTACTTC

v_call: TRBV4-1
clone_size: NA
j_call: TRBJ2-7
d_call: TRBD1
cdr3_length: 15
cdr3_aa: CASSQGPGGLYEQYF
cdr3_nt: TGCGCCAGCAGCCAAGGCCCAGGGGGCCTCTACGAGCAGTACTTC

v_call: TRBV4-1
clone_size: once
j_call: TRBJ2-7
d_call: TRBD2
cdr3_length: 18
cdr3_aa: CASSLAGTSGRPFYEQYF
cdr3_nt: TGCGCCAGCAGCCTCGCCGGGACTAGCGGGAGGCCATTCTACGAGCAGTACTTC

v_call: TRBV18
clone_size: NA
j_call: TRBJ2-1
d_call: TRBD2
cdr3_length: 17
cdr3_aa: CASSPNSLAGRLNEQFF
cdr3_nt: TGTGCCAGCTCACCCAACTCCCTAGCGGGAAGGCTGAATGAGCAGTTCTTC

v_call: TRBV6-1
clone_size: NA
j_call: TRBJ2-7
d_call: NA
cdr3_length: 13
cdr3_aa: CASTWKQGYEQYF
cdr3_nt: TGTGCCAGCACCTGGAAGCAGGGGTACGAGCAGTACTTC

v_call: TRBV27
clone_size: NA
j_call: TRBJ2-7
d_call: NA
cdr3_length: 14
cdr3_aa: CASSESGRPGEQYF
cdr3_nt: TGTGCCAGCAGTGAAAGCGGGCGCCCCGGCGAGCAGTACTTC

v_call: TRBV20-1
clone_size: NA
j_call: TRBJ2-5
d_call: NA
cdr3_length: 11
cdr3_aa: CSARDWETQYF
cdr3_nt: TGCAGTGCTAGAGACTGGGAGACCCAGTACTTC

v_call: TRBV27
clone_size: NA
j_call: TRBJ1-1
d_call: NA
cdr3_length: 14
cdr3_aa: CASSLLPPGLEAFF
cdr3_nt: TGTGCCAGCAGTTTATTACCTCCCGGGTTAGAAGCTTTCTTT

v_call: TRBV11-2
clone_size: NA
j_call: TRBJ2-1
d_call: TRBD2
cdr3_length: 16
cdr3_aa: CASSRSGRGSYNEQFF
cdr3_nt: TGTGCCAGCAGCCGTAGCGGGAGGGGGTCCTACAATGAGCAGTTCTTC

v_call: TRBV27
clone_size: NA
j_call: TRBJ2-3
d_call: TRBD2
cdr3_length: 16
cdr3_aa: CASSSALAVYTDTQYF
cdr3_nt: TGTGCCAGCAGTTCGGCTCTAGCGGTCTACACAGATACGCAGTATTTT

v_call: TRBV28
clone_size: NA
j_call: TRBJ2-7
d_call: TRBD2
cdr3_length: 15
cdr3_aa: CASSLHVGGSYEQYF
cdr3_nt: TGTGCCAGCAGTCTCCACGTGGGGGGGTCATACGAGCAGTACTTC

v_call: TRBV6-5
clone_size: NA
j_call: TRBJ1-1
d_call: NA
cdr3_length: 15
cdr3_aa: CASSYSLKGNTEAFF
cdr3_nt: TGTGCCAGCAGTTACTCACTAAAAGGGAACACTGAAGCTTTCTTT

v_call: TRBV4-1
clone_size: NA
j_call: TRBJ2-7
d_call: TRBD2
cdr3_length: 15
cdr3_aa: CASSQAVTSGYEQYF
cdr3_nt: TGCGCCAGCAGCCAAGCTGTGACTAGCGGCTACGAGCAGTACTTC

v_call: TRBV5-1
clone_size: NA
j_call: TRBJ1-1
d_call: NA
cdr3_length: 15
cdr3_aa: CASSLTYGMNTEAFF
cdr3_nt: TGCGCCAGCAGCTTGACCTACGGCATGAACACTGAAGCTTTCTTT

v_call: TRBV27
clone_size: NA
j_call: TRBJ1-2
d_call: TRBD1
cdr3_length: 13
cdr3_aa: CASSKWDRGGYTF
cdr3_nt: TGTGCCAGCAGCAAATGGGACAGAGGCGGCTACACCTTC

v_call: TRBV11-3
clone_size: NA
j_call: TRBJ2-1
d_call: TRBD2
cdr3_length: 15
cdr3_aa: CASSPGREPPEVQFF
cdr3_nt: TGTGCCAGCAGCCCTGGGCGGGAGCCCCCCGAAGTGCAGTTCTTC

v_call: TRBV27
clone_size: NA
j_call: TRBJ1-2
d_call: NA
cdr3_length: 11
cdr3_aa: CASTGGDGYTF
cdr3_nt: TGTGCCAGCACGGGGGGGGATGGCTACACCTTC

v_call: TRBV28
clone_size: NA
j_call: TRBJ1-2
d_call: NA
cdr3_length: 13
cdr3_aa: CASKERGGYGYTF
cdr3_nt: TGTGCCAGCAAGGAAAGGGGAGGCTATGGCTACACCTTC

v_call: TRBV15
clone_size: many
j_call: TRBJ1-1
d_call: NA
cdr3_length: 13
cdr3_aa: CAIGLGRGTEAFF
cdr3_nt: TGTGCCATCGGCCTGGGGAGGGGCACTGAAGCTTTCTTT

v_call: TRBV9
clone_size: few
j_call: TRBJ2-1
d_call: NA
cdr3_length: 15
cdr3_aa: CASSAAGAGYNEQFF
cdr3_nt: TGTGCCAGCAGCGCCGCGGGGGCGGGCTACAATGAGCAGTTCTTC

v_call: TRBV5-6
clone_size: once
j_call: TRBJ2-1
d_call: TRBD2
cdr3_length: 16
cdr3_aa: CASILRPGGLYNEQFF
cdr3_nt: TGTGCCAGCATCCTTCGTCCGGGAGGGCTATACAATGAGCAGTTCTTC

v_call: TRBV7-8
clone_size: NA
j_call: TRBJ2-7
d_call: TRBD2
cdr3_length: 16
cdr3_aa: CASSPFLAGVAYEQYF
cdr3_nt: TGTGCCAGCAGCCCCTTCCTAGCGGGAGTTGCCTACGAGCAGTACTTC

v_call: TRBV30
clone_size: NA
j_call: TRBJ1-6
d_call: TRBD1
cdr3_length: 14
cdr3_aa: CAWSRQGWNSPLHF
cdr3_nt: TGTGCCTGGAGTCGACAGGGCTGGAATTCACCCCTCCACTTT

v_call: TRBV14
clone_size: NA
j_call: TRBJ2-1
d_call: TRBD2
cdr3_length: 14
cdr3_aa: CASQRGGVYNEQFF
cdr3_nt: TGTGCCAGCCAGCGGGGAGGCGTCTACAATGAGCAGTTCTTC

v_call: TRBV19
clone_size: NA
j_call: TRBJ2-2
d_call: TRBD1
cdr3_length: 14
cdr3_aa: CASRRGQGPGELFF
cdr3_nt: TGTGCCAGTAGGAGGGGACAGGGACCCGGGGAGCTGTTTTTT

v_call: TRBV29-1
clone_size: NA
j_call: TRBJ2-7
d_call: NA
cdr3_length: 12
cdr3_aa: CSVLAGTYEQYF
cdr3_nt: TGCAGCGTCTTAGCCGGGACCTACGAGCAGTACTTC

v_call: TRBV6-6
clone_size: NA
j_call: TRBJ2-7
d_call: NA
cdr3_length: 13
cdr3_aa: CASTAGQSYEQYF
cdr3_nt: TGTGCCAGCACCGCGGGACAGTCCTACGAGCAGTACTTC

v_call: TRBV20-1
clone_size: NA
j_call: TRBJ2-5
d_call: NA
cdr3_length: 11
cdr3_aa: CSTRDTGTQYF
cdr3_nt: TGCAGTACTAGGGACACCGGGACCCAGTACTTC

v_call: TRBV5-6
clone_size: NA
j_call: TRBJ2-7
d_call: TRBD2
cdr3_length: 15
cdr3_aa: CASTPVSSGFHEQYF
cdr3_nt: TGTGCCAGCACCCCCGTGTCTAGCGGGTTCCACGAGCAGTACTTC

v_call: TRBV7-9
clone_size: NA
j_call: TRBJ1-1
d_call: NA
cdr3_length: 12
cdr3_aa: CASSLDGSGAFF
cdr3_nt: TGTGCCAGCAGCTTAGATGGGTCAGGAGCTTTCTTT

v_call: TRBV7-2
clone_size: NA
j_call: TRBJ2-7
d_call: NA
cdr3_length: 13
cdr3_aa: CAIALWRTYEQYF
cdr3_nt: TGTGCCATCGCTCTGTGGAGGACCTACGAGCAGTACTTC